This T cell receptor (beta chain) originates from a study of early T cells in non-severe SARS-CoV-2 infection. The germline CDR1 and CDR2 sequences are MNHEY and SMNVEV (reference sequence). V dropped 2 bases and J dropped 4 bases, with 14 bases sitting between them. The CDR3 is 15 residues long. This clonotype showed up many times. Antigen: not known. Overall study results and limits: Missing private and CD4 specificities, VDJdb matching favored anti-spike CD8 responses.

TCRdb called the 5' RACE reads again in MiXCR, with one record for every CDR3 protein. The data contain some 57,000 distinct CDR3 sequences, around 6% of them singletons. This chain uses TRBV27 with TRBJ1-1, with a possible D match to TRBD1 (5 bases). Sequenced input: whole blood. This sequence originates from an adult who was a healthcare worker with PCR-confirmed SARS-CoV-2 infection or an uninfected control (not recorded which). DNA of the CDR3: TGTGCCAGCAGTTTAACGTCTGGGGGGGGCACTGAAGCTTTCTTT. Encoded protein: CASSLTSGGGTEAFF.